Listed below are T cell receptor beta chains from one sample, sequenced in a study of shared clonotypes between healthy human individuals. TCRdb's copy holds only in-frame clones and misses some; the assay was immunoSEQ multiplex PCR. The sample shows fewer than 600,000 clones, around three quarters of them seen only once. Specimen: PBMCs. The receptors were gathered from a woman aged 40-49 years in good health. Some clones in this sample may be carry-over from other donors' samples. Each CDR3 is given with its conserved first and last residue.

v_call	j_call	cdr3_aa
TRBV28	TRBJ1-1	CASSPSVGGRNRAFF
TRBV5-1	TRBJ1-2	CASSRPGDNYGYTF
TRBV5-1	TRBJ1-2	CASSATGDYGYTF
TRBV25-1	TRBJ1-1	CAGMKNTEAFF
TRBV19	TRBJ2-7	CASSMASGTSYEQYF
TRBV7-3	TRBJ2-2	CASSLTSSSGTGELFF
TRBV29-1	TRBJ2-1	CSVRAGGPGNEQFF
TRBV28	TRBJ1-2	CASSLSGYGYTF
TRBV9	TRBJ2-3	CASSVEVPTDTQYF
TRBV27	TRBJ2-5	CASSFSGGPIQETQYF
TRBV18	TRBJ2-3	CASSLAGDLDTQYF
TRBV29-1	TRBJ1-1	CSVGQGWDTEAFF
TRBV11-2	TRBJ2-5	CASSGQGKGQETQYF
TRBV5-4	TRBJ2-7	CASSLERTVEAYEQYF
TRBV5-1	TRBJ1-1	CASSLQADTEAFF
TRBV4-1	TRBJ1-4	CASSQAPRALGEGGKLFF
TRBV9	TRBJ2-5	CASSLYGGPTETQYF
TRBV6-1	TRBJ2-7	CASRISGTHEQYF
TRBV7-2	TRBJ2-1	CASSHTTSANEQFF
TRBV27	TRBJ1-2	CASSLRGDGYTF
TRBV2	TRBJ2-5	CASSEAKQYF
TRBV5-1	TRBJ2-5	CASSLTGYQETQYF
TRBV11-3	TRBJ2-5	CASSLMGAQETQYF
TRBV7-2	TRBJ2-5	CASSSSGRLWETQYF
TRBV30	TRBJ1-6	CAWSVGTGDSSPLHF
TRBV15	TRBJ2-3	CATSSLERDTDTQYF
TRBV7-2	TRBJ2-7	CASSPRGLVSEEQYF
TRBV7-2	TRBJ2-7	CASSFRLAYEQYF
TRBV27	TRBJ1-5	CASSPTHSGQPQHF
TRBV15	TRBJ1-2	CATSGTGGEYGYTF
TRBV4-2	TRBJ2-1	CASSQRGGSGVFTNEQFF
TRBV28	TRBJ2-7	CATWTSGSRGSYEQYF
TRBV25-1	TRBJ2-7	CASSDPRRDIFNEQYF
TRBV19	TRBJ2-7	CASRGTGLYEQYF
TRBV10-2	TRBJ2-5	CASEWRETQYF
TRBV9	TRBJ2-7	CASSVGRGPYEQYF
TRBV30	TRBJ2-7	CAWSIGDRVQQYF
TRBV5-6	TRBJ2-1	CASSVRYNEQFF
TRBV7-3	TRBJ2-1	CASSLDSSGRSQFF
TRBV5-6	TRBJ2-3	CASSSPGTGITDTQYF
TRBV28	TRBJ1-5	CASSFTGVSNQPQHF
TRBV11-2	TRBJ2-7	CASSWNAYEQYF